The 14 T cell receptor beta chains below come from one sample, sequenced in a study of T cell changes during pregnancy in multiple sclerosis. Generated by immunoSEQ multiplex PCR, the TCRdb table keeps only in-frame clones and is missing some. The sample lists approximately 99,000 clones, approximately 94% seen once, with 0.99% in the top ten. The material sequenced was peripheral blood, taken after pregnancy. The receptors stem from a female donor with multiple sclerosis, enrolled in a pregnancy study.

The chain links TRBV7-2 to TRBJ1-1, with unresolved D. Germline loops: CDR1 SGHTA, CDR2 FQGNSA. This CDR3 is 13 amino acids long. V was trimmed by 6 bases and J by 6 bases, leaving 14 bases between them. The CDR3 DNA sequence: TGTGCCAGCAGTCGGGGAAGGCGTCCTGAAGCTTTCTTT. Residues: CASSRGRRPEAFF.

This clone was counted a single time. The J gene is TRBJ2-3, the V gene TRBV11-2; a possible D gene is TRBD2 (6 bases). The germline gives CDR1 SGHAT, CDR2 FQNNGV. The V end was cut by 1 base, the J end by 4 bases, with 12 bases between. The CDR3 is made up of 15 amino acids. CDR3 nucleotide sequence: TGTGCCAGCAGCTTAGTCGGGGGTCTCGCAGATACGCAGTATTTT. It translates to CASSLVGGLADTQYF.

The rearrangement uses TRBV4-1 and TRBJ2-1, with 9 nucleotides matching TRBD1. Losses at the gene ends were 4 bases for V and 7 bases for J; bases not matched to a gene: 8. This CDR3 has 15 amino acids. In germline, CDR1 is MGHRA, CDR2 YSYEKL. As DNA, the CDR3 is TGCGCCAGCAGCCCGCGACAGGGGGTTTTGAATGAGCAGTTCTTC. Its translation is CASSPRQGVLNEQFF.

This chain joins TRBV5-4 and TRBJ2-5, with TRBD2 identical over 13 bases. The ends lost 3 bases at V and 2 bases at J; junction bases unmatched: 1. Germline CDR1 SGHNT, CDR2 YYREEE (reference sequence). The CDR3 totals 15 residues. This CDR3 reads CASSWGLAGQETQYF. CDR3 nucleotide sequence: TGTGCCAGCAGCTGGGGACTAGCGGGGCAAGAGACCCAGTACTTC.

The chain recombines TRBV11-2 with TRBJ2-3; TRBD1 agrees at 9 bases. The length of the CDR3 is 13 residues. Germline CDR1 SGHAT, CDR2 FQNNGV. The junction had 4 bases not matched to a gene; V was cut back by 6 bases and J by 6 bases. CDR3 loop: CASRTGGLDTQYF. The CDR3 region has the DNA TGTGCCAGCAGGACAGGGGGATTGGATACGCAGTATTTT.

This clone has a single count. The chain combines TRBV11-2 with TRBJ2-2; 8 nucleotides match TRBD1. V lost 8 bases and J lost 7; bases outside the gene matches: 12. The CDR3 runs to 15 residues. Germline V gives CDR1 SGHAT, CDR2 FQNNGV. The CDR3 region has the DNA TGTGCCAGCGGGCATGGCAGGGGGCTAGACGGGGAGCTGTTTTTT. This gives the protein CASGHGRGLDGELFF. The full variable domain, completed using reference TRBV11-2 and TRBJ2-2, is EAGVAQSPRYKIIEKRQSVAFWCNPISGHATLYWYQQILGQGPKLLIQFQNNGVVDDSQLPKDRFSAERLKGVDSTLKIQPAKLEDSAVYLCASGHGRGLDGELFFGEGSRLTVL.

The CDR3, as DNA: TGCGCCAGCAGCCAAGATCAACGGGTGAGCACAGATACGCAGTATTTT. The encoded protein is CASSQDQRVSTDTQYF. The rearrangement links TRBV4-3 to TRBJ2-3; no firm D call. The V gene's germline CDR1 is LGHNA and CDR2 YSLEER. Trimming removed 0 bases at V and 0 bases at J, with 10 bases between. The CDR3 spans 16 residues.

This clone was seen only once. This chain links TRBV5-6 with TRBJ2-3, with 10 bases fitting TRBD2. The trim removed 3 bases at V and 7 bases at J, leaving 8 bases unmatched. From germline, CDR1 is SGHDT and CDR2 YYEEEE. The CDR3 covers 15 residues. The CDR3 is CASSSSGRAGNTQYF. The CDR3 coding sequence is TGTGCCAGCAGCTCGAGCGGGAGGGCCGGAAATACGCAGTATTTT.

CDR3 bases: TGTGCCAGCAGCGTAGGAGGAACTAGCGGGACCTACGAGCAGTACTTC. It codes for CASSVGGTSGTYEQYF. The V gene is TRBV9, the J gene TRBJ2-7; 10 nucleotides match TRBD2. The CDR3 runs to 16 residues. Germline V CDR1 and CDR2: SGDLS, YYNGEE. V shed 0 bases and J 2 bases; nucleotides not matched to a gene: 5.

The genes are TRBV19 and TRBJ2-2; D perhaps matches TRBD2 (6 bases). CDR3 length: 17 amino acids. Germline V gene lookup returns CDR1 LNHDA and CDR2 SQIVND (reference sequence). With 0 bases removed from V and 6 bases from J, the gap between germline ends came to 17 bases. CDR3 in DNA: TGTGCCAGTAGTATAGATGGGGGGTGGCGGAATCCCGGGGAGCTGTTTTTT. Translating it yields CASSIDGGWRNPGELFF.

This clone was observed a single time. V and J are TRBV7-9 and TRBJ1-1; no definite D call. Germline-derived CDR1 and CDR2 are SEHNR and FQNEAQ (reference sequence). CDR3 size: 15 residues. The V end was cut by 0 bases, the J end by 0 bases, with 8 bases between. CDR3 nucleotides: TGTGCCAGCAGCTTAGCCGCCGGGGTGAACACTGAAGCTTTCTTT. Protein sequence: CASSLAAGVNTEAFF.

The chain joins TRBV19 to TRBJ2-1; no firm D call. This CDR3 spans 12 amino acids. The germline V and J ends were trimmed by 1 base and 6 bases, with 4 bases remaining between them. The germline gives CDR1 LNHDA, CDR2 SQIVND (reference sequence). The CDR3 here is CASSIGVNEQFF. The CDR3 DNA reads as TGTGCCAGTAGTATAGGCGTCAATGAGCAGTTCTTC.

This sequence joins TRBV7-9 and TRBJ2-1; the D is unclear. The CDR3 runs to 13 residues. CDR1 and CDR2 from the germline V gene are SEHNR and FQNEAQ (reference sequence). Trimming took 5 bases from V and 3 from J, leaving 8 bases between them. The CDR3 bases are TGTGCCAGCAGCCCCCCCAGCTACAATGAGCAGTTCTTC. Amino acid sequence: CASSPPSYNEQFF.

The chain recombines TRBV19 with TRBJ2-1, with 12 bases fitting TRBD1. V shed 8 bases, J shed 4 bases, and the junction held 3 bases outside the gene matches. The CDR3 extends over 14 amino acids. Germline V gene data show CDR1 as LNHDA and CDR2 as SQIVND (reference sequence). The CDR3 region has the DNA TGTGCCAGTTGGGACAGGGGGCTTTACAATGAGCAGTTCTTC. Protein: CASWDRGLYNEQFF.